The next 21 T cell receptor beta chains were all read from a single sample in a study of CD8+ T cells in alopecia areata. Treatment of the sample: oral pan-JAK inhibitor, 5-10 mg twice daily. The authors extracted RNA and reverse transcribed it into cDNA as the sequencing template. Repertoires were generated with immunoSEQ multiplex PCR, while TCRdb's copy carries only in-frame clones and drops some. The sample has a few hundred thousand clones, roughly two fifths seen once. Sequenced material: CD4+ T cells sorted from blood, taken at approximately week 30, from a patient treated with tofacitinib. Receptor source: a human donor with alopecia areata.

This clone was recorded a few times. The chain employs TRBV6-6 and TRBJ1-2, with TRBD1 matching 7 bases. Germline CDR1 MNHNY, CDR2 SVGAGI (reference sequence). CDR3 size: 14 residues. Trimming took 9 bases from V and 4 from J; bases not matched to a gene: 11. The CDR3 nucleotides read TGTGCCAGTCGAACGGGACAGAGCTTCTATGGCTACACCTTC. Translating gives CASRTGQSFYGYTF.

V is TRBV7-9 and J is TRBJ2-2; possibly TRBD1 for D (5 bases). CDR1 is SEHNR, CDR2 FQNEAQ, per germline (reference sequence). V lost 4 bases and J lost 5, with 14 bases in between. The CDR3 consists of 15 residues. The CDR3 nucleotides read TGTGCCAGCAGCTCAACCCTGACAGTTACCGGGGAGCTGTTTTTT. Encoded protein: CASSSTLTVTGELFF.

The chain combines TRBV4-1 with TRBJ2-7, with a possible D match to TRBD2 (7 bases). The CDR3 has 14 residues. V lost 6 bases to trimming and J lost 1 base, with 13 bases between them. Germline CDR1 reads MGHRA; CDR2 reads YSYEKL. DNA for the CDR3: TGCGCCAGCAGGGACAGCGGGAAATCCTACGAGCAGTACTTC. Amino acid sequence: CASRDSGKSYEQYF.

This clone has just a few counts. The rearrangement links TRBV10-2 to TRBJ1-1, with 10 bases aligning to TRBD1. CDR1 is WSHSY, CDR2 SAAADI, per germline. J was trimmed by 4 bases and V by 4 bases; bases with no gene match: 0. The length of the CDR3 is 13 residues. CDR3 region: CASSGQGATEAFF. CDR3 in DNA: TGCGCCAGCAGTGGACAGGGGGCCACTGAAGCTTTCTTT.

This rearrangement joins TRBV7-9 to TRBJ1-4, with 11 bases identical to TRBD1. CDR3 length: 17 amino acids. CDR1 and CDR2 from the germline V gene are SEHNR and FQNEAQ (reference sequence). V gave up 5 bases and J gave up 7 bases; unmatched junction bases: 12. CDR3 sequence: CASSPPGTGGDGEKLFF. CDR3 coding DNA: TGTGCCAGCAGCCCACCCGGGACAGGGGGTGATGGTGAAAAACTGTTTTTT.

This chain connects TRBV7-3 to TRBJ2-6, with D hard to call. Trimming removed 2 bases from V and 0 bases from J, with 11 bases in between. The CDR3 is 17 amino acids. Germline V gene sequence: CDR1 SGHTA, CDR2 FQGTGA. The CDR3 spells CASSLVRRTSGANVLTF. The CDR3 DNA reads as TGTGCCAGCAGCTTAGTGCGTCGGACCTCTGGGGCCAACGTCCTGACTTTC.

This clone has ten or more counts. The rearrangement uses TRBV5-6 and TRBJ1-1; D is unresolved. This CDR3 is built from 11 residues. CDR1 is SGHDT and CDR2 is YYEEEE in the germline V gene. V lost 1 base and J 2 bases, leaving 0 bases between the germline ends. The CDR3 DNA reads TGTGCCAGCAGCTTGAACACTGAAGCTTTCTTT. Translated, it gives CASSLNTEAFF.

The chain employs TRBV5-1 and TRBJ2-3, with D perhaps being TRBD1 or TRBD2 (5 bases each). Germline V lookup: CDR1 SGHRS, CDR2 YFSETQ. V was clipped by 4 bases and J by 0 bases, with 15 bases between them. CDR3 length: 16 residues. The CDR3 loop is CASSLQGAASTDTQYF. CDR3 nucleotide sequence: TGCGCCAGCAGCCTCCAGGGAGCTGCAAGCACAGATACGCAGTATTTT.

This clone occurred a few times. The chain uses TRBV10-2 and TRBJ2-1; 12 nucleotides line up with TRBD2. Germline V gene data show CDR1 as WSHSY and CDR2 as SAAADI. The CDR3 loop spans 15 amino acids. Losses at the gene ends were 6 bases for V and 4 bases for J; bases not matched to a gene: 4. This CDR3 is CASSRLAGAYNEQFF. CDR3 in DNA: TGCGCCAGCAGCCGACTAGCGGGGGCTTACAATGAGCAGTTCTTC.

This clone was seen a few times. The CDR3 reads CASGLGRGDRGHPDEKLFF. The DNA of the CDR3 is TGTGCTAGTGGTTTGGGACGCGGGGACAGGGGGCATCCGGATGAAAAACTGTTTTTT. The rearrangement joins TRBV12-5 to TRBJ1-4; 12 positions agree with TRBD1. Germline CDR1 is LGHNT and CDR2 is FRNRAP. This CDR3 has 19 residues. V was pared by 1 base and J by 6 bases, with 12 bases of the junction left unmatched.

This clone turned up a few times. The chain employs TRBV14 and TRBJ1-2, with D possibly matching TRBD1 (6 bases). CDR1 SGHDN and CDR2 FVKESK come from the germline V gene. The CDR3 is 14 residues long. V lost 1 base, J lost 8 bases, and 14 bases lay in between. CDR3 region: CASSQVQGTGGYTF. The DNA for the CDR3 is TGTGCCAGCAGCCAAGTCCAGGGGACGGGAGGCTACACCTTC.

V and J are TRBV14 and TRBJ2-5, with D possibly TRBD2 on 5 matching bases. The CDR3 spans 14 residues. The V gene lost 0 bases and the J gene lost 5 bases, with 10 bases spanning the gap. CDR1 and CDR2 from the germline V gene are SGHDN and FVKESK. CDR3 residues: CASSQDREGETQYF. The CDR3 DNA reads as TGTGCCAGCAGCCAAGACCGGGAAGGGGAGACCCAGTACTTC.

The V and J genes are TRBV5-1 and TRBJ2-7, with D possibly being TRBD1 or TRBD2 (5 bases each). The CDR3 length is 14 residues. The V and J ends lost 5 bases and 0 bases respectively, with 12 bases between them. Germline assignment: CDR1 SGHRS and CDR2 YFSETQ. The CDR3 sequence is CASRVTGTSYEQYF. The DNA for the CDR3 is TGCGCCAGCAGGGTAACGGGGACCTCCTACGAGCAGTACTTC.

The J gene is TRBJ1-6, the V gene TRBV5-4; 8 nucleotides line up with TRBD1. Per the germline V gene, CDR1 is SGHNT and CDR2 is YYREEE (reference sequence). Trimming removed 5 bases from V and 4 bases from J; junction bases left unmatched: 8. This CDR3 has 16 residues. The CDR3 DNA reads as TGTGCCAGCAGTCCGAACCGACAGGGGTATAATTCACCCCTCCACTTT. This codes for CASSPNRQGYNSPLHF.

The chain links TRBV29-1 to TRBJ2-1, with 8 nucleotides matching TRBD1. The CDR3 length is 14 residues. The trim removed 3 bases at V and 7 bases at J, leaving 8 bases unmatched. Germline loops: CDR1 SQVTM, CDR2 ANQGSEA. The CDR3 sequence is CSVDGQGNGNEQFF. The DNA for the CDR3 is TGCAGCGTTGACGGACAGGGCAACGGGAATGAGCAGTTCTTC.

This chain connects TRBV7-3 to TRBJ2-3, with 13 bases that match TRBD2. The CDR3 has 15 residues. Germline V gene sequence: CDR1 SGHTA, CDR2 FQGTGA. With 5 bases clipped from V and 6 bases from J, the junction kept 5 bases outside the gene matches. The CDR3 loop is CASSPGLAGEDTQYF. CDR3 nucleotides: TGTGCCAGCAGCCCCGGACTAGCGGGAGAGGATACGCAGTATTTT.

The J gene is TRBJ1-5, the V gene TRBV15; D not certain. Germline V gene lookup returns CDR1 LNHNV and CDR2 YYDKDF (reference sequence). Trimming pared 2 bases from V and 4 bases from J, leaving 12 bases between. The CDR3 is made up of 15 amino acids. The CDR3 region is CATSRPTTQNQPQHF. CDR3 coding DNA: TGTGCCACCAGCAGACCCACCACCCAAAATCAGCCCCAGCATTTT. The variable domain in full, completed from reference TRBV15 and TRBJ1-5, reads DAMVIQNPRYQVTQFGKPVTLSCSQTLNHNVMYWYQQKSSQAPKLLFHYYDKDFNNEADTPDNFQSRRPNTSFCFLDIRSPGLGDTAMYLCATSRPTTQNQPQHFGDGTRLSIL.

The chain joins TRBV6-1 to TRBJ2-2; D not resolved. V was trimmed by 6 bases and J by 3 bases, leaving 8 bases between them. CDR3 length equals 13 residues. CDR1 is MNHNS and CDR2 is SASEGT in the germline V gene. The CDR3: CASRTGYTGELFF. CDR3 DNA sequence: TGTGCCAGCAGGACCGGGTACACCGGGGAGCTGTTTTTT.

The genes are TRBV6-6 and TRBJ1-1; D uncertain. Trimming left V 7 bases short and J 1 base short, with 7 bases between. Germline V lookup: CDR1 MNHNY, CDR2 SVGAGI (reference sequence). The CDR3 is made up of 12 amino acids. Here the CDR3 reads CASTDPNTEAFF. CDR3 nucleotide sequence: TGTGCCAGCACAGATCCGAACACTGAAGCTTTCTTT.

In this sample, this clone turned up a few times. This rearrangement joins TRBV6-5 to TRBJ2-7; D is perhaps TRBD2 (6 bases). Per the germline V gene, CDR1 is MNHEY and CDR2 is SVGAGI. V was trimmed by 2 bases and J by 1 base, leaving 12 bases between them. The CDR3 consists of 15 residues. CDR3 in DNA: TGTGCCAGCAGTTACCAGTGGGACTCGTCCTACGAGCAGTACTTC. Its translation: CASSYQWDSSYEQYF.

This chain links TRBV5-1 with TRBJ2-3; D is uncertain. The germline gives CDR1 SGHRS, CDR2 YFSETQ. V lost 4 bases, J lost 7 bases, and 10 bases lay in between. The CDR3 spans 12 residues. The CDR3 loop reads CASSQRPNTQYF. In nucleotides, the CDR3 is TGCGCCAGCAGCCAAAGGCCGAATACGCAGTATTTT.